This passage covers 9 T cell receptor beta chains from one sample sequenced in a study of T cell clones after liver transplantation (dated by TCRdb to the late 2010s). The method behind the library was the immunoSEQ multiplex PCR assay. The source is immuneACCESS, and TCRdb retained only in-frame sequences with V and J called. Part of the clones is not carried over; for the studies checked, unresolved V genes explain less than half of this, and the remainder is unexplained. This sample has 68,000 or so clones in its table, and around 93% of those were observed once. The ten largest clonotypes hold less than 1% of the sample. Sequencing used CD4+ T cells from blood, obtained approximately 26 months after liver transplant. These receptors were obtained from a human patient who received a liver transplant. Following a transplant, a fraction of the T cells may be traceable to the graft donor.

The chain recombines TRBV2 with TRBJ2-7; D tentatively fits TRBD1 or TRBD2 (5 bases each). Per the germline V gene, CDR1 is SNHLY and CDR2 is FYNNEI. The ends were cut back, 8 bases at V and 2 bases at J, with 13 bases in the middle. The CDR3 is 13 residues long. As DNA, the CDR3 is TGTGCCAGCGTCCGGGACGGACCCTACGAGCAGTACTTC. It encodes CASVRDGPYEQYF.

The chain has TRBV6-4 and TRBJ2-7; D is perhaps TRBD1 or TRBD2 (5 bases each). V was clipped by 8 bases and J by 2 bases, with 13 bases between them. Germline-derived CDR1 and CDR2 are MRHNA and SNTAGT. This CDR3 has 13 residues. The CDR3 protein is CASEGLTTYEQYF. In DNA, the CDR3 is TGTGCCAGCGAGGGGCTAACAACCTACGAGCAGTACTTC.

This sequence joins TRBV4-3 and TRBJ2-2; no definite D call. CDR3 length: 16 amino acids. Germline-derived CDR1 and CDR2 are LGHNA and YSLEER. V shed 0 bases and J shed 1 base, with 9 bases lying between them. The CDR3 bases are TGCGCCAGCAGCCAAGACCCCCCCATGAACACCGGGGAGCTGTTTTTT. Amino acids: CASSQDPPMNTGELFF.

The genes are TRBV2 and TRBJ1-1, with TRBD1 matching over 9 bases. The CDR3 has 14 residues. Germline V gene sequence: CDR1 SNHLY, CDR2 FYNNEI. V lost 6 bases, J lost 4 bases, and 6 bases stayed unmatched. The CDR3 is CASRAGQGGTEAFF. CDR3 in DNA: TGTGCCAGCAGGGCGGGACAGGGTGGCACTGAAGCTTTCTTT.

V gene TRBV19 combines with J gene TRBJ1-5; 8 bases align to TRBD1. This CDR3 region has 16 residues. CDR1 and CDR2 from the germline V gene are LNHDA and SQIVND (reference sequence). V trimming: 3 bases; J trimming: 9 bases; junction bases outside the gene matches: 13. Here the CDR3 DNA reads TGTGCCAGTAGTATTACGGGACAGGCGCCGCAAGGGCCCCAGCATTTT. Residues: CASSITGQAPQGPQHF.

V and J are TRBV18 and TRBJ1-1, with D possibly matching TRBD1 (6 bases). The germline V gene has CDR1 KGHSH and CDR2 LQKENI. The CDR3 is 15 amino acids. The V gene lost 5 bases and the J gene lost 5 bases, with 18 bases spanning the gap. CDR3 nucleotide sequence: TGTGCCAGCTCAGAACTTTCTACAGGGTATACTGAAGCTTTCTTT. It encodes CASSELSTGYTEAFF.

This rearrangement joins TRBV18 to TRBJ2-5; TRBD2 aligns across 13 bases. CDR1 KGHSH and CDR2 LQKENI come from the germline V gene. The CDR3 covers 15 residues. Germline trimming cut 1 base from V and 4 bases from J; bases unmatched to any gene: 0. The CDR3 reads CASSPRLAGGETQYF. The CDR3 DNA reads TGTGCCAGCTCACCACGACTAGCGGGAGGAGAGACCCAGTACTTC.

This chain connects TRBV2 to TRBJ2-2; TRBD2 aligns across 8 bases. CDR3 size: 15 residues. Per the germline V gene, CDR1 is SNHLY and CDR2 is FYNNEI. V lost 8 bases and J lost 4; bases outside the gene matches: 9. The chain's CDR3 is CASVKDSGGTGELFF. CDR3 nucleotides: TGTGCCAGCGTCAAAGACAGCGGGGGCACCGGGGAGCTGTTTTTT.

This rearrangement joins TRBV27 to TRBJ2-3, with TRBD2 matching over 11 bases. CDR1 MNHEY and CDR2 SMNVEV come from the germline V gene (reference sequence). With V trimmed by 6 bases and J by 1 base, 12 bases remained unmatched. The CDR3 has 18 residues. CDR3 nucleotide sequence: TGTGCCAGCAGCGAGAGAGGACTAGCGGGCCTTCGCACAGATACGCAGTATTTT. It codes for CASSERGLAGLRTDTQYF.